The 19 T cell receptor beta chains presented below share a single source sample, sequenced in a study of cytomegalovirus exposure and HLA in healthy donors. Only in-frame clones appear in the TCRdb table, and some are missing; sequencing was by immunoSEQ multiplex PCR. The table lists about 220,000 clones, about 89% of them singletons, with roughly 1% in the top ten. Sequencing input: PBMCs. The receptors shown here come from a woman between 18 and 30 years old in good health and CMV-seronegative.

The J gene is TRBJ2-2, the V gene TRBV7-9; D call uncertain. The CDR3 covers 15 residues. The V and J ends lost 3 bases and 3 bases respectively, with 11 bases between them. The germline V gene has CDR1 SEHNR and CDR2 FQNEAQ (reference sequence). The CDR3 reads CASSFASGDTGELFF. CDR3 nucleotides: TGTGCCAGCAGCTTCGCTAGTGGCGACACCGGGGAGCTGTTTTTT.

A single count supports this clone. The rearrangement links TRBV5-4 to TRBJ1-1; 7 bases are a match to TRBD1. Germline CDR1 and CDR2: SGHNT and YYREEE (reference sequence). CDR3 length: 13 amino acids. The trim removed 0 bases at V and 11 bases at J, leaving 7 bases unmatched. CDR3 bases: TGTGCCAGCAGCTTGGCAGGGGGGCGATCGGCTTTCTTT. Its translation is CASSLAGGRSAFF.

This sequence joins TRBV11-2 and TRBJ2-7; 8 nucleotides align to TRBD2. The CDR3 extends over 16 amino acids. Germline V gene sequence: CDR1 SGHAT, CDR2 FQNNGV. J was trimmed by 4 bases and V by 2 bases; bases with no gene match: 10. CDR3 nucleotides: TGTGCCAGCAGCTTATTAAATAGCGGGAAGGGGTACGAGCAGTACTTC. Translated, it gives CASSLLNSGKGYEQYF. The full variable domain, rest sourced from reference TRBV11-2 and TRBJ2-7, is EAGVAQSPRYKIIEKRQSVAFWCNPISGHATLYWYQQILGQGPKLLIQFQNNGVVDDSQLPKDRFSAERLKGVDSTLKIQPAKLEDSAVYLCASSLLNSGKGYEQYFGPGTRLTVT.

In this sample, this clone turned up a few times. V gene TRBV7-9 combines with J gene TRBJ1-2; 9 nucleotides match TRBD1. V lost 3 bases to trimming and J lost 5 bases; unmatched junction nucleotides: 7. This CDR3 is 15 amino acids long. Germline assignment: CDR1 SEHNR and CDR2 FQNEAQ (reference sequence). In nucleotides, the CDR3 is TGTGCCAGCAGCTTCACCGGGACAGGGAAGTATGGCTACACCTTC. This codes for CASSFTGTGKYGYTF.

The DNA of the CDR3 is TGTGCCACCAGCAGAGGTCCTAGCGGGGGCTCCTACGAGCAGTACTTC. This encodes CATSRGPSGGSYEQYF. V gene TRBV15 combines with J gene TRBJ2-7, with 10 bases lining up with TRBD2. With 1 base clipped from V and 0 bases from J, the junction kept 3 bases outside the gene matches. Germline values: CDR1 LNHNV, CDR2 YYDKDF (reference sequence). This CDR3 is 16 amino acids long.

This clone came up a few times. The chain recombines TRBV27 with TRBJ1-1; 9 bases fit TRBD1. The CDR3 runs 17 residues. V lost 0 bases, J lost 9 bases, and 14 bases stayed unmatched. The germline V gene has CDR1 MNHEY and CDR2 SMNVEV (reference sequence). CDR3 coding DNA: TGTGCCAGCAGTTTATCCCCCTTCGCCGGGACAGGGAGGAAAGCTTTCTTT. This codes for CASSLSPFAGTGRKAFF.

This clone was observed a few times. The rearrangement uses TRBV29-1 and TRBJ1-2; TRBD1 is a possible D gene (5 bases). The CDR3 loop spans 11 amino acids. V dropped 2 bases and J dropped 7 bases, with 8 bases sitting between them. Germline V CDR1 and CDR2: SQVTM, ANQGSEA. CDR3 nucleotides: TGCAGCGTTGAACAGGGCGCTGGCTACACCTTC. Amino acids: CSVEQGAGYTF.

V gene TRBV5-1 combines with J gene TRBJ2-1; 7 positions agree with TRBD1. The CDR3 has 14 amino acids. Germline V gene lookup returns CDR1 SGHRS and CDR2 YFSETQ. Germline trimming cut 0 bases from V and 7 bases from J; bases unmatched to any gene: 4. CDR3 amino acids: CASSLGTGANEQFF. In DNA, the CDR3 is TGCGCCAGCAGCTTGGGTACAGGGGCGAATGAGCAGTTCTTC.

The V gene is TRBV19, the J gene TRBJ1-1; 8 bases align to TRBD1. Germline V gives CDR1 LNHDA, CDR2 SQIVND (reference sequence). CDR3 length: 15 amino acids. Unmatched junction bases numbered 5, after V lost 4 bases and J lost 1 base. This chain's CDR3 is CASSTTGGGNTEAFF. CDR3 sequence (DNA): TGTGCCAGTAGTACCACAGGGGGGGGGAACACTGAAGCTTTCTTT.

This sequence joins TRBV19 and TRBJ1-1, with unresolved D. This CDR3 spans 12 amino acids. The germline CDR1 and CDR2 sequences are LNHDA and SQIVND (reference sequence). The germline V and J ends were trimmed by 5 bases and 0 bases, with 4 bases remaining between them. This CDR3 reads CASSLLNTEAFF. CDR3 bases: TGTGCCAGTAGTCTCCTGAACACTGAAGCTTTCTTT.

This chain uses TRBV9 with TRBJ1-1, with TRBD1 identical over 8 bases. The CDR3 spans 17 residues. From germline, CDR1 is SGDLS and CDR2 YYNGEE. The V and J ends lost 7 bases and 3 bases, in that order; junction bases with no gene match: 17. The CDR3 nucleotides are TGTGCCAGCGGAGAAAAAGGACAGGGCCTAGAGTACACTGAAGCTTTCTTT. Its protein is CASGEKGQGLEYTEAFF.

This sequence joins TRBV9 and TRBJ1-2, with D possibly being TRBD1 (5 bases). This CDR3 spans 14 amino acids. Germline V lookup: CDR1 SGDLS, CDR2 YYNGEE. The ends were cut back, 4 bases at V and 5 bases at J, with 15 bases in the middle. CDR3 nucleotides: TGTGCCAGCAGCCCCGGAGGGGAGGGTTATGGCTACACCTTC. Amino acids: CASSPGGEGYGYTF.

This sequence joins TRBV19 and TRBJ1-1; possible D gene TRBD1, 5 bases. The germline CDR1 and CDR2 sequences are LNHDA and SQIVND (reference sequence). The CDR3 is 14 amino acids. Between the trimmed V and J ends, which lost 1 base and 7 bases, there was a span of 13 bases. CDR3 DNA sequence: TGTGCCAGTAGTATAGCCGGGGGGTCTATTGAAGCTTTCTTT. It codes for CASSIAGGSIEAFF.

The count of this clone is one. The chain employs TRBV10-3 and TRBJ2-7; D gene ambiguous. This CDR3 is built from 13 residues. The V gene's germline CDR1 is ENHRY and CDR2 SYGVKD. Trimming pared 7 bases from V and 2 bases from J, leaving 12 bases between. The CDR3 DNA reads TGTGCCATCACTCGGAGTAGAACCTACGAGCAGTACTTC. Protein sequence: CAITRSRTYEQYF.

V and J are TRBV9 and TRBJ1-1; possible D gene TRBD1, 6 bases. The CDR3 has 16 amino acids. V lost 3 bases to trimming and J lost 5 bases, with 20 bases between them. The germline gives CDR1 SGDLS, CDR2 YYNGEE. DNA for the CDR3: TGTGCCAGCAGCGCCCGAACAGACAGGCGGAGGACTGAAGCTTTCTTT. Its protein product is CASSARTDRRRTEAFF.

This rearrangement joins TRBV28 to TRBJ2-7; D possibly corresponds to TRBD2 (5 bases). Trimming removed 2 bases at V and 7 bases at J, with 15 bases between. There are 14 residues in the CDR3. Germline assignment: CDR1 MDHEN and CDR2 SYDVKM. The CDR3, as DNA: TGTGCCAGCAGTTTACCCGGACTCCCAGGAGAGCAGTACTTC. The encoded protein is CASSLPGLPGEQYF.

This clone has a single count. The gene calls are TRBV5-6 and TRBJ2-7; perhaps TRBD1 as D (6 bases). V lost 0 bases to trimming and J lost 12 bases, with 16 bases between them. The germline gives CDR1 SGHDT, CDR2 YYEEEE. This CDR3 has 13 amino acids. CDR3 residues: CASSLGDTREAYF. DNA of the CDR3: TGTGCCAGCAGCTTGGGGGACACTAGAGAGGCGTACTTC. Full variable domain (missing parts from reference TRBV5-6 and TRBJ2-7): DAGVTQSPTHLIKTRGQQVTLRCSPKSGHDTVSWYQQALGQGPQFIFQYYEEEERQRGNFPDRFSGHQFPNYSSELNVNALLLGDSALYLCASSLGDTREAYFGPGTRLTVT.

CDR3 region: CASSPQIGLPEPLPSRFF. The CDR3 DNA reads TGCGCCAGCAGCCCCCAAATAGGACTGCCCGAGCCCCTCCCTTCCCGGTTCTTC. The rearrangement joins TRBV4-1 to TRBJ2-1; D might be TRBD2 (5 bases). Germline V gene data show CDR1 as MGHRA and CDR2 as YSYEKL. CDR3 length: 18 amino acids. Trimming took off 4 bases at V and 15 bases at J, with 34 bases between the two ends.

In this sample, this clone turned up once. The gene calls are TRBV11-2 and TRBJ2-7, with a weak D call TRBD2 (5 bases). Germline lookup yields CDR1 SGHAT and CDR2 FQNNGV. With 3 bases removed from V and 0 bases from J, the gap between germline ends came to 9 bases. This CDR3 contains 14 residues. The CDR3 loop reads CASSFEGSSYEQYF. DNA of the CDR3: TGTGCCAGCAGCTTCGAGGGCAGCTCCTACGAGCAGTACTTC.